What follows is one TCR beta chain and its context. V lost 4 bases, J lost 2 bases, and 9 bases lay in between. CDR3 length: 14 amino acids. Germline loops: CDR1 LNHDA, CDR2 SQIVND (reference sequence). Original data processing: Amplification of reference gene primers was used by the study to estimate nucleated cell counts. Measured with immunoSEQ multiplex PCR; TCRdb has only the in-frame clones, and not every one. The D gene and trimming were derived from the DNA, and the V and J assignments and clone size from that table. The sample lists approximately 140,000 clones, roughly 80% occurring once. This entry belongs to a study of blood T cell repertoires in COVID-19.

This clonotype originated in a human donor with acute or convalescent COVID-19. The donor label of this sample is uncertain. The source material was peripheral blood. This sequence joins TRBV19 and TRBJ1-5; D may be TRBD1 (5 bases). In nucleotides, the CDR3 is TGTGCCAGTAGTACCATACAGGGCAATCAGCCCCAGCATTTT. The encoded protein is CASSTIQGNQPQHF.